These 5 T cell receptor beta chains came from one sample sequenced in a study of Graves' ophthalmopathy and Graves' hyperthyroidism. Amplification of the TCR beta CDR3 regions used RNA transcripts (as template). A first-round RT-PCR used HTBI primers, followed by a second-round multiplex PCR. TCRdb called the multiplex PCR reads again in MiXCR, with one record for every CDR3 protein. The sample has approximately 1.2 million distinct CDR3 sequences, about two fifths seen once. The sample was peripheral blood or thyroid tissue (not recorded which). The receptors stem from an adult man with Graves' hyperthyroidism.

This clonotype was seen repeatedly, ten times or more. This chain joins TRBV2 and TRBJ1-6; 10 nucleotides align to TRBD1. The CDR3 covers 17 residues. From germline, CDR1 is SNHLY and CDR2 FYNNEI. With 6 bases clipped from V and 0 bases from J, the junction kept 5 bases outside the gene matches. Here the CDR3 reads CASSKDRGSSYNSPLHF. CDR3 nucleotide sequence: TGTGCCAGCAGCAAGGACAGGGGGAGCTCCTATAATTCACCCCTCCACTTT.

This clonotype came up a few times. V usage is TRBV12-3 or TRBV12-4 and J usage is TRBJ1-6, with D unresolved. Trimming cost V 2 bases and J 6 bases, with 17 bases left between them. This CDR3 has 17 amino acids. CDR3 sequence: CASSLRQAGHSNSPLHF. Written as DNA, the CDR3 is TGTGCCAGCAGTTTAAGGCAGGCTGGCCACAGTAATTCACCCCTCCACTTT.

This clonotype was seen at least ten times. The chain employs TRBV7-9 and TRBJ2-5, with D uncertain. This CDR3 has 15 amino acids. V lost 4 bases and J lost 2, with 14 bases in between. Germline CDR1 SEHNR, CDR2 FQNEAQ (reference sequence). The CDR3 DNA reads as TGTGCCAGCAGCTCCCGAACGCGGAAGCAAGAGACCCAGTACTTC. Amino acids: CASSSRTRKQETQYF. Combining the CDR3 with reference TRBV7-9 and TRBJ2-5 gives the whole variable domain DTGVSQNPRHKITKRGQNVTFRCDPISEHNRLYWYRQTLGQGPEFLTYFQNEAQLEKSRLLSDRFSAERPKGSFSTLEIQRTEQGDSAMYLCASSSRTRKQETQYFGPGTRLLVL.

CDR3 sequence reads: CASSYAPAGFYEQYF. For the CDR3, the DNA is TGTGCCAGCAGTTACGCCCCAGCTGGCTTCTACGAGCAGTACTTC. The chain is built from TRBV6-5 and TRBJ2-7; D gene ambiguous. This CDR3 is built from 15 residues. Per germline, CDR1 MNHEY and CDR2 SVGAGI. Trimming removed 2 bases at V and 3 bases at J, with 14 bases between.

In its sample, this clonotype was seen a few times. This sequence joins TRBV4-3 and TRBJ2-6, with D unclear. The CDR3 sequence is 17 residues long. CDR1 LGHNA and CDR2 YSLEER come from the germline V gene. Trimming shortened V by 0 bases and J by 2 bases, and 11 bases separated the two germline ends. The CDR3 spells CASSQEVTRAGANVLTF. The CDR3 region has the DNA TGCGCCAGCAGCCAAGAGGTCACAAGGGCTGGGGCCAACGTCCTGACTTTC.